The 25 T cell receptor beta chains given below trace back to one sample, sequenced in a study of T cell responses to AZD1222 COVID-19 vaccine. TCRdb's table, derived via immunoSEQ multiplex PCR, lists solely in-frame clones and lacks some. The repertoire holds 95,000 to 110,000 clones, with approximately 86% as singletons. The sample was peripheral blood, taken 28 days after the second dose of the MenACWY control vaccine. The receptors come from an adult who received the MenACWY meningococcal vaccine as a control.

The V and J genes are TRBV19 and TRBJ2-7; a possible D gene is TRBD2 (6 bases). Germline V gene data show CDR1 as LNHDA and CDR2 as SQIVND (reference sequence). The length of the CDR3 is 11 residues. Trimming pared 8 bases from V and 4 bases from J, leaving 9 bases between. As DNA, the CDR3 is TGTGCCAGTCGCGGGGCTTACGAGCAGTACTTC. Its translation is CASRGAYEQYF.

This chain connects TRBV6-6 to TRBJ2-1, with a possible D match to TRBD2 (7 bases). V dropped 2 bases and J dropped 3 bases, with 11 bases sitting between them. The germline V gene encodes CDR1 MNHNY and CDR2 SVGAGI (reference sequence). The CDR3 runs to 15 residues. Here the CDR3 DNA reads TGTGCCAGCAGTTACGGGGGGGCCCACTACAATGAGCAGTTCTTC. Its protein is CASSYGGAHYNEQFF.

V is TRBV2 and J is TRBJ2-3, with TRBD2 identical over 13 bases. Trimming cost V 6 bases and J 6 bases; bases outside gene matches: 12. The CDR3 consists of 17 residues. The germline V gene encodes CDR1 SNHLY and CDR2 FYNNEI. The CDR3 bases are TGTGCCAGCAGCCCCCCCCCACTAGCGGGGGGGGAGGATACGCAGTATTTT. Translating it yields CASSPPPLAGGEDTQYF.

This clone was seen a few times. The V gene is TRBV5-4, the J gene TRBJ2-3; D gene uncertain. This CDR3 is built from 13 residues. Germline lookup yields CDR1 SGHNT and CDR2 YYREEE (reference sequence). The ends were cut back, 4 bases at V and 4 bases at J, with 10 bases in the middle. This CDR3 is CASSTSEADTQYF. DNA of the CDR3: TGTGCCAGCAGCACATCGGAAGCAGATACGCAGTATTTT.

The V and J genes are TRBV9 and TRBJ1-1; TRBD1 is a possible D gene (6 bases). CDR1 is SGDLS, CDR2 YYNGEE, per germline. The CDR3 has 15 amino acids. The V end was cut by 4 bases, the J end by 4 bases, with 17 bases between. The CDR3 reads CASSPLGGGGTEAFF. The CDR3 region has the DNA TGTGCCAGCAGCCCCCTGGGAGGGGGTGGCACTGAAGCTTTCTTT.

The chain recombines TRBV18 with TRBJ2-1, with TRBD2 identical over 13 bases. The CDR3 spans 14 residues. After removal of 4 bases from V and 14 bases from J, the junction contained 8 bases not matched to a gene. Germline CDR1 reads KGHSH; CDR2 reads LQKENI. CDR3 coding DNA: TGTGCCAGCTCACAAGGACTAGCGGGGGACCCGGAGTTCTTC. Translated: CASSQGLAGDPEFF.

The chain is built from TRBV13 and TRBJ2-7; no reliable D call. The CDR3 extends over 11 amino acids. The V gene lost 2 bases and the J gene lost 5 bases, with 4 bases spanning the gap. Germline V lookup: CDR1 PRHDT, CDR2 FYEKMQ (reference sequence). The CDR3 sequence is CASSLSHEQYF. In DNA form, the CDR3 reads TGTGCCAGCAGCTTATCCCACGAGCAGTACTTC.

V gene TRBV6-6 combines with J gene TRBJ2-7; 7 bases agree with TRBD1. The CDR3 is 15 amino acids. V gave up 4 bases and J gave up 2 bases; unmatched junction bases: 8. Germline values: CDR1 MNHNY, CDR2 SVGAGI (reference sequence). The CDR3: CASSSPTGMAYEQYF. CDR3 coding DNA: TGTGCCAGCAGTTCGCCGACAGGGATGGCCTACGAGCAGTACTTC.

The chain is built from TRBV7-2 and TRBJ2-1; 8 positions match TRBD2. V lost 8 bases, J lost 4 bases, and 10 bases stayed unmatched. There are 15 residues in the CDR3. Germline-derived CDR1 and CDR2 are SGHTA and FQGNSA. For the CDR3, the DNA is TGTGCCAGCGGCCGGAGAGGCGGGGGGTACAATGAGCAGTTCTTC. Protein sequence: CASGRRGGGYNEQFF.

This rearrangement joins TRBV18 to TRBJ1-4; 9 nucleotides match TRBD1. Germline loops: CDR1 KGHSH, CDR2 LQKENI. V lost 3 bases to trimming and J lost 5 bases; unmatched junction nucleotides: 7. The CDR3 has 16 amino acids. Here the CDR3 reads CASSPASGQGNEKLFF. CDR3 bases: TGTGCCAGCTCACCGGCCTCGGGACAGGGAAATGAAAAACTGTTTTTT.

This clone was seen just once. This rearrangement joins TRBV5-3 to TRBJ1-2, with a possible D match to TRBD1 (5 bases). TRBV5-3 is placed among ORFs of uncertain function. This CDR3 region has 12 residues. V lost 2 bases and J 7 bases, leaving 9 bases between the germline ends. CDR3 sequence reads: CARSFWGPGYTF. CDR3 DNA sequence: TGTGCCAGAAGCTTTTGGGGCCCTGGCTACACCTTC.

The V and J genes are TRBV6-2 or TRBV6-3 and TRBJ2-7, with 13 bases fitting TRBD2. The germline CDR1 and CDR2 sequences are MNHEY and SVGEGT. The CDR3 consists of 19 residues. The J segment lost 0 bases and the V segment lost 4 bases, leaving 12 bases of the junction unmatched. CDR3 in amino acids: CASSFQLAGGRQSSYEQYF. DNA for the CDR3: TGTGCCAGCAGTTTCCAACTAGCGGGGGGGAGACAGAGCTCCTACGAGCAGTACTTC.

The CDR3 coding sequence is TGTGCCAGTTCAGGACTAGCGGGGTGGCATGAGCAGTTCTTC. This encodes CASSGLAGWHEQFF. The V and J genes are TRBV19 and TRBJ2-1, with 12 bases aligning to TRBD2. Germline values: CDR1 LNHDA, CDR2 SQIVND (reference sequence). V gave up 8 bases and J gave up 8 bases; unmatched junction bases: 7. The length of the CDR3 is 14 residues.

The chain recombines TRBV6-2 or TRBV6-3 with TRBJ1-5; 7 nucleotides agree with TRBD1. CDR3 length equals 13 residues. With 4 bases clipped from V and 5 bases from J, the junction kept 2 bases outside the gene matches. From germline, CDR1 is MNHEY and CDR2 SVGEGT. The CDR3 is CASSWQGDQPQHF. The CDR3 DNA follows: TGTGCCAGCAGTTGGCAGGGGGATCAGCCCCAGCATTTT.

The chain recombines TRBV11-2 with TRBJ2-3, with D uncertain. The CDR3 has 14 residues. The germline V and J ends were trimmed by 5 bases and 1 base, with 10 bases remaining between them. Germline V lookup: CDR1 SGHAT, CDR2 FQNNGV. As DNA, the CDR3 is TGTGCCAGCAGCCCAGACACAGGCACAGATACGCAGTATTTT. It codes for CASSPDTGTDTQYF.

The chain links TRBV19 to TRBJ2-4; 7 bases map to TRBD1. The V gene end was trimmed by 5 bases and the J gene end by 10 bases; junction bases not matched to a gene: 11. The CDR3 covers 14 residues. CDR1 and CDR2 from the germline V gene are LNHDA and SQIVND (reference sequence). The CDR3 is CASSEQGHVGIQYF. The CDR3 DNA sequence: TGTGCCAGTAGTGAACAGGGGCACGTTGGGATTCAGTACTTC.

The chain's CDR3 is CASSSRTGLGLRYGYTF. As DNA, the CDR3 is TGTGCCAGCAGCTCGCGGACAGGGCTGGGGCTGCGGTATGGCTACACCTTC. The J gene is TRBJ1-2, the V gene TRBV7-2, with 8 nucleotides matching TRBD1. Trimming took 4 bases from V and 5 from J; bases not matched to a gene: 15. The CDR3 length is 17 residues. The germline V gene has CDR1 SGHTA and CDR2 FQGNSA.

V and J are TRBV29-1 and TRBJ1-2, with TRBD1 matching over 9 bases. Losses at the gene ends were 5 bases for V and 3 bases for J; bases not matched to a gene: 10. Germline CDR1 reads SQVTM; CDR2 reads ANQGSEA. The CDR3 loop spans 15 amino acids. The CDR3, as DNA: TGCAGCGTTCCTCCACAGGGGGCGCTGGACTATGGCTACACCTTC. It yields the protein CSVPPQGALDYGYTF.

The chain recombines TRBV6-1 with TRBJ1-6; TRBD1 might be the D (6 bases). V lost 2 bases and J lost 4, with 15 bases in between. This CDR3 comprises 17 residues. The germline CDR1 and CDR2 sequences are MNHNS and SASEGT. CDR3 sequence: CASSERGLGVYNSPLHF. In DNA form, the CDR3 reads TGTGCCAGCAGTGAAAGGGGGTTAGGAGTGTATAATTCACCCCTCCACTTT.

The chain links TRBV28 to TRBJ2-7; D tentatively fits TRBD1 or TRBD2 (5 bases each). This CDR3 is built from 12 residues. V gave up 11 bases and J gave up 6 bases, with 17 bases separating them. Germline V gene sequence: CDR1 MDHEN, CDR2 SYDVKM. CDR3 in DNA: TGTGCCGCAGGGAGTAGGGTGGGCGAGCAGTACTTC. Translating gives CAAGSRVGEQYF.

The chain has TRBV4-1 and TRBJ1-1; a weak D match, TRBD1 (6 bases). V gave up 0 bases and J gave up 5 bases, with 16 bases separating them. The CDR3 extends over 16 amino acids. Per the germline V gene, CDR1 is MGHRA and CDR2 is YSYEKL. The CDR3 nucleotides read TGCGCCAGCAGCCAAGATTGGGGCAGGGGTCGAACTGAAGCTTTCTTT. It is translated as CASSQDWGRGRTEAFF.

This chain uses TRBV6-1 with TRBJ1-2, with D perhaps TRBD1 (6 bases). Per germline, CDR1 MNHNS and CDR2 SASEGT. The CDR3 loop spans 15 amino acids. V was clipped by 5 bases and J by 8 bases, with 21 bases between them. The CDR3 loop is CASSSVQGPPWGYTF. The CDR3 DNA reads as TGTGCCAGCAGTTCCGTACAGGGTCCCCCCTGGGGCTACACCTTC.

The gene calls are TRBV7-8 and TRBJ1-2; D is undetermined. The CDR3 loop spans 13 amino acids. Germline V gene lookup returns CDR1 SGHVS and CDR2 FQNEAQ. The V and J ends lost 3 bases and 7 bases respectively, with 12 bases between them. The CDR3 here is CASSFGSDTGYTF. The CDR3, as DNA: TGTGCCAGCAGCTTTGGATCTGATACTGGCTACACCTTC. Supplemented by reference TRBV7-8 and TRBJ1-2, the full variable domain reads GAGVSQSPRYKVAKRGQDVALRCDPISGHVSLFWYQQALGQGPEFLTYFQNEAQLDKSGLPSDRFFAERPEGSVSTLKIQRTQQEDSAVYLCASSFGSDTGYTFGSGTRLTVV.

J is TRBJ2-1 and V is TRBV4-1; TRBD1 matches 8 bases. Germline CDR1 and CDR2: MGHRA and YSYEKL. The CDR3 totals 15 residues. Trimming cost V 1 base and J 6 bases; bases outside gene matches: 5. CDR3 sequence reads: CASSQGQGSGNEQFF. The DNA for the CDR3 is TGCGCCAGCAGCCAAGGACAGGGGTCGGGCAATGAGCAGTTCTTC.

The rearrangement uses TRBV7-2 and TRBJ1-5; TRBD1 aligns across 7 bases. With 2 bases clipped from V and 0 bases from J, the junction kept 10 bases outside the gene matches. This CDR3 spans 18 amino acids. Germline CDR1 reads SGHTA; CDR2 reads FQGNSA. CDR3 coding DNA: TGTGCCAGCAGCTTACTCGCTACAGGGGTCACTAGCAATCAGCCCCAGCATTTT. The encoded protein is CASSLLATGVTSNQPQHF.